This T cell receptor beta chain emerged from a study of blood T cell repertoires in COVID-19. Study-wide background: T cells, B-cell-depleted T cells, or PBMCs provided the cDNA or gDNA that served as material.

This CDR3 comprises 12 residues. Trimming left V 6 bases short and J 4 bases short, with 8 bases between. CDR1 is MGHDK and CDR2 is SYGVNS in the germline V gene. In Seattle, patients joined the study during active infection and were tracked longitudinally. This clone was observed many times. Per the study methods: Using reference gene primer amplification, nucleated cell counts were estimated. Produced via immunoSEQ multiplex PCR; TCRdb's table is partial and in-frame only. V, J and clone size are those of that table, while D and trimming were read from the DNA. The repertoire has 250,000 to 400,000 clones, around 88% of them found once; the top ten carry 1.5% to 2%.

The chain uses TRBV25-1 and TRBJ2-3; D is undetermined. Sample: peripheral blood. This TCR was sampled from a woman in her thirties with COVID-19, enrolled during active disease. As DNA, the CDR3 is TGTGCCAGCAGAAAGCCGGCAGATACGCAGTATTTT. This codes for CASRKPADTQYF.